The entry below describes one T cell receptor (beta chain). Its antigen remains unknown. RNA transcripts served as the template for amplifying TCR beta CDR3 regions. Primed by the HTBI set, a first-round RT-PCR was run on the TCR CDR3. TCRdb used MiXCR to reprocess the multiplex PCR reads, holding one entry per CDR3 protein. The sample shows around 340,000 distinct CDR3 sequences, 15% to 20% of them seen only once. Duration under 3 months, a NOSPECS grade of at least 4, and a Clinical Activity Score of at least 3 characterized the ophthalmopathy patients. Patients having uncontrolled infection, another autoimmune disease, pregnancy or lactation were not included. The data originate from a study of T cells in Graves' hyperthyroidism and ophthalmopathy. General study results and limits: Blood samples included most of the expanded thyroid clonotypes exceeding 0.001.

The CDR3 has 13 amino acids. V was trimmed by 1 base and J by 1 base, leaving 7 bases between them. Germline CDR1 is DFQATT and CDR2 is SNEGSKA (reference sequence). This clonotype originated in a woman aged 40 to 55 with Graves' ophthalmopathy. The sequenced sample was blood. V and J are TRBV20-1 and TRBJ1-2; D gene unclear. The CDR3 protein is CSARVGNNYGYTF. The CDR3 DNA reads TGCAGTGCTAGAGTTGGCAATAACTATGGCTACACCTTC.